This T cell receptor (beta chain) was sequenced in a study of T-cell reconstitution after alpha-beta-depleted transplantation in children. Deletions cut 8 bases from V and 0 bases from J, with 8 bases between. The CDR3 length is 12 residues. In germline, CDR1 is MNHEY, CDR2 SVGAGI. This clonotype was detected ten times or more. This sample's TCRbeta library carried unique molecular identifier barcodes. TCRdb analysed the PCR reads with MiXCR anew, one entry per CDR3 protein. Found here are about 610,000 distinct CDR3 sequences, about 10% of them singletons; the top ten hold less than 4.5%. The V and J genes are TRBV6-5 and TRBJ2-7; D is unresolved. The source is a human donor who donated a stem cell graft to a child with acute myeloid leukemia. Here the sequenced sample was PBMCs from the stem cell graft donor, taken from the stem cell graft. The CDR3 bases are TGTGCCAGCCGTCCGTCCTCCTACGAGCAGTACTTC. This translates into CASRPSSYEQYF.